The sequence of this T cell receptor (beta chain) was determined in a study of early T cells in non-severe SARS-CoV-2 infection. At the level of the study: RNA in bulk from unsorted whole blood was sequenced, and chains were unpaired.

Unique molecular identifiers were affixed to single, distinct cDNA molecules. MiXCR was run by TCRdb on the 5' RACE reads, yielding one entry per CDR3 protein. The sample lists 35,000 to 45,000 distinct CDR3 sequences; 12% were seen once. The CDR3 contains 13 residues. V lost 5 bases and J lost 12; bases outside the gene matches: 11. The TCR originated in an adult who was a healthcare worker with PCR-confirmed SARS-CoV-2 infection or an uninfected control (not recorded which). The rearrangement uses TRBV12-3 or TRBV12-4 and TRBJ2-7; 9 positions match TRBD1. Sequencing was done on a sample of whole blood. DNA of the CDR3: TGTGCCAGCAGTACCTATAGTGGGACAGGGTTGTACTTC. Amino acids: CASSTYSGTGLYF.